The 10 T cell receptor beta chains in this list originate from one sample, sequenced in a study of T cells in Graves' hyperthyroidism and ophthalmopathy. From RNA transcripts, TCR beta CDR3 regions were amplified. Primed by the HTBI set, a first-round RT-PCR was run on the TCR CDR3. Using its own MiXCR run on the multiplex PCR reads, TCRdb lists one record per CDR3 protein. The repertoire holds 640,000 or so distinct CDR3 sequences, roughly 14% seen once, with 3.5% to 4.5% in the top ten. What was sequenced was blood. These receptors were taken from a woman aged 40 to 50 with Graves' ophthalmopathy.

This clonotype has ten or more counts. CDR3 sequence (DNA): TGTGCCAGCAGTGGGGCAGGCCGACAAGAGACCCAGTACTTC. It yields the protein CASSGAGRQETQYF. V gene TRBV28 combines with J gene TRBJ2-5, with D possibly TRBD1 on 5 matching bases. Germline-derived CDR1 and CDR2 are MDHEN and SYDVKM. The CDR3 consists of 14 residues. Trimming shortened V by 5 bases and J by 2 bases, and 12 bases separated the two germline ends.

This clonotype was seen ten or more times. V is TRBV6-2 or TRBV6-3 and J is TRBJ2-7; 11 nucleotides match TRBD2. The CDR3 is 14 amino acids. Germline CDR1 and CDR2: MNHEY and SVGEGT. V shed 6 bases, J shed 6 bases, and the junction held 7 bases outside the gene matches. This CDR3 is CASSRLAGLAEQYF. CDR3 bases: TGTGCCAGCAGCCGACTAGCGGGATTGGCCGAGCAGTACTTC.

As concerns this clonotype: This sequence may be a read error, since a much larger clone differs from it by one base. The CDR3 nucleotides are TGTGTCAGTAGTATACGTAGCGAGAGCAGTACTAATGAGCAGTTCTTC. Translating it yields CVSSIRSESSTNEQFF. The V gene is TRBV19, the J gene TRBJ2-1; D might be TRBD2 (5 bases). The CDR3 runs to 16 residues. Germline CDR1 LNHDA, CDR2 SQIVND (reference sequence). The full variable domain, in which reference TRBV19 and TRBJ2-1 provide the parts outside the CDR3, is DGGITQSPKYLFRKEGQNVTLSCEQNLNHDAMYWYRQDPGQGLRLIYYSQIVNDFQKGDIAEGYSVSREKKESFPLTVTSAQKNPTAFYLCVSSIRSESSTNEQFFGPGTRLTVL.

This clonotype appeared many times. The rearrangement uses TRBV11-2 and TRBJ2-5, with 9 positions matching TRBD2. This CDR3 is 14 amino acids long. CDR1 and CDR2 (germline): SGHAT, FQNNGV. Trimming at V came to 3 bases and at J to 4 bases, leaving 3 bases not matched to a gene. Here the CDR3 reads CASSLWREGETQYF. In nucleotides, the CDR3 is TGTGCCAGCAGCTTGTGGCGGGAGGGAGAGACCCAGTACTTC.

This clonotype was seen more than once but under ten times. The rearrangement links TRBV19 to TRBJ2-7, with unresolved D. V was shortened by 4 bases and J by 2 bases, with 15 bases between the two germline ends. Germline CDR1 reads LNHDA; CDR2 reads SQIVND (reference sequence). The CDR3 runs to 15 residues. CDR3 bases: TGTGCCAGTAGTAAGGAGCGTACCATACCCTACGAGCAGTACTTC. Translating gives CASSKERTIPYEQYF.

As concerns this clonotype: A much larger clone differs from this one at a single base, so this may be a read error. The V call is TRBV20-1, the J call TRBJ1-1, with D maybe TRBD1 (5 bases). This CDR3 is 15 amino acids long. CDR1 DFQATT and CDR2 SNEGSKA come from the germline V gene (reference sequence). V lost 4 bases, J lost 0 bases, and 15 bases lay in between. The CDR3 protein is CSATPGGGMNTEAFF. The CDR3 DNA reads as TGCAGTGCTACCCCGGGGGGAGGGATGAACACTGAAGCTTTCTTT.

Ten or more counts support this clonotype. V and J are TRBV12-3 or TRBV12-4 and TRBJ1-1; weak D call: TRBD1 (6 bases). The CDR3 is 15 amino acids. Trimming removed 1 base from V and 3 bases from J, with 12 bases in between. CDR3 DNA: TGTGCCAGCAGTTTAGAAGGAGCAGGGGACACTGAAGCTTTCTTT. Its translation is CASSLEGAGDTEAFF.

V is TRBV30 and J is TRBJ2-1; D is unclear. The germline V gene encodes CDR1 GTSNPN and CDR2 SVGIG (reference sequence). Trimming left V 1 base short and J 7 bases short, with 17 bases between. The CDR3 length is 15 residues. The CDR3 DNA reads TGTGCCTGGAGTGGTGGGTCGTCCGTCCCAAATGAGCAGTTCTTC. Its translation is CAWSGGSSVPNEQFF.

The chain recombines TRBV7-9 with TRBJ1-6, with a tentative D call TRBD1 (5 bases). From germline, CDR1 is SEHNR and CDR2 FQNEAQ (reference sequence). This CDR3 is built from 13 residues. Trimming removed 8 bases from V and 7 bases from J, with 12 bases in between. Written as DNA, the CDR3 is TGTGCCAGCCAGATCCCAGGGAATTCACCCCTCCACTTT. As protein: CASQIPGNSPLHF.

This chain joins TRBV6-1 and TRBJ2-1, with 11 bases lining up with TRBD2. The germline CDR1 and CDR2 sequences are MNHNS and SASEGT. V trimming: 5 bases; J trimming: 6 bases; junction bases outside the gene matches: 9. CDR3 length: 16 amino acids. CDR3 residues: CASSPTSGKHRNEQFF. The CDR3 region has the DNA TGTGCCAGCAGTCCGACTAGCGGGAAGCACCGCAATGAGCAGTTCTTC.